This TCR beta chain came from a study of T cell repertoires in cytomegalovirus infection. Overall study: Evidence of both CMV infection and a matching HLA type came from public TCR beta signatures. Study findings and constraints: The ex vivo response showed dominance by HLA-C-restricted CMV-specific TCR beta clonotypes. Identification of carriers of CMV plus the relevant HLA was achieved through cumulative public TCR beta family frequency.

This clonotype was counted only a few times. Its target is not known. This CDR3 has 15 amino acids. With 4 bases removed from V and 4 bases from J, the gap between germline ends came to 17 bases. Germline-derived CDR1 and CDR2 are SGHDN and FVKESK. TCRdb independently ran MiXCR on the reads; one entry per CDR3 protein. The table includes approximately 750,000 distinct CDR3 sequences, roughly a third detected once. The chain links TRBV14 to TRBJ2-7; D is tentatively TRBD1 or TRBD2 (5 bases each). Sequenced: PBMCs. This TCR came from a human donor in good health (CMV status not recorded). Some clones in this sample may be carry-over from other donors' samples. Here the CDR3 DNA reads TGTGCCAGCAGCCGGTACACCGGGACGCATTACGAGCAGTACTTC. Its translation: CASSRYTGTHYEQYF.